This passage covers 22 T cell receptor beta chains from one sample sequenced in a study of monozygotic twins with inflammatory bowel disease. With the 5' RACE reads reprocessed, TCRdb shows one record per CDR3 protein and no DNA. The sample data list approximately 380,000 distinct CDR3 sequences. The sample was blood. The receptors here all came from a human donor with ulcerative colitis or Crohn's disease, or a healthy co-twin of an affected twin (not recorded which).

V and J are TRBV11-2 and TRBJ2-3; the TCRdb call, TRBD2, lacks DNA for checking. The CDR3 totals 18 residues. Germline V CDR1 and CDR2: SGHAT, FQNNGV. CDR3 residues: CASSSYPPGTSGTDTQYF.

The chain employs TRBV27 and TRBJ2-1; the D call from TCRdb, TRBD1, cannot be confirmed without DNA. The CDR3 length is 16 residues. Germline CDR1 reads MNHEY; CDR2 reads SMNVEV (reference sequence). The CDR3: CASTRARGGSYNEQFF.

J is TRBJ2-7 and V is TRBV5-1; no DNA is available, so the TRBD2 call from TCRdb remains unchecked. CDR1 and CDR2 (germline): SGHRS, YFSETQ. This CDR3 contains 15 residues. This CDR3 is CASSLGVGRTYEQYF.

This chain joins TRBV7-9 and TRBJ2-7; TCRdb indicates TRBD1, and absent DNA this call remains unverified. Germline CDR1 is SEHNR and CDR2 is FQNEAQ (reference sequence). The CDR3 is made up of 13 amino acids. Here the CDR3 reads CASSLGRTNEQYF. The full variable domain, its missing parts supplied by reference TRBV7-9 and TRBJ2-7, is DTGVSQNPRHKITKRGQNVTFRCDPISEHNRLYWYRQTLGQGPEFLTYFQNEAQLEKSRLLSDRFSAERPKGSFSTLEIQRTEQGDSAMYLCASSLGRTNEQYFGPGTRLTVT.

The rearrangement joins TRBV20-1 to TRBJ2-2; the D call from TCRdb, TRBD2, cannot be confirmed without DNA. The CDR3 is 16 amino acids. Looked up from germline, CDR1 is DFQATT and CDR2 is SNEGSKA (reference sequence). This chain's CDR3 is CSAEKASGGNTGELFF.

CDR3 amino acids: CASSPRGTGEQYF. This chain joins TRBV7-2 and TRBJ2-7; TCRdb's D call of TRBD1 is untestable without DNA. This CDR3 has 13 amino acids. Looked up from germline, CDR1 is SGHTA and CDR2 is FQGNSA.

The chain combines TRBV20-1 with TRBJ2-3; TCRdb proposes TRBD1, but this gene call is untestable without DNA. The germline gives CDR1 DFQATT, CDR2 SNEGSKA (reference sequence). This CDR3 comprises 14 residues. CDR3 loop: CSALEGVSTDTQYF.

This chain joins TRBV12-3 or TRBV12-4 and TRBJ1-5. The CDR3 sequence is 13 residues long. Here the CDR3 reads CASSLYGNQPQHF.

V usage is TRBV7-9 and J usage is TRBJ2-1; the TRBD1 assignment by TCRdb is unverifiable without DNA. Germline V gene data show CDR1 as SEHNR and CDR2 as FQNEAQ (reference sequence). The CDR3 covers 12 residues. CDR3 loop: CASTGTINEQFF.

This chain's CDR3 is CASSQTMPRGLQETQYF. The genes are TRBV4-1 and TRBJ2-5; TCRdb outputs TRBD2, but without DNA this stays unchecked. Per germline, CDR1 MGHRA and CDR2 YSYEKL. The CDR3 consists of 17 residues.

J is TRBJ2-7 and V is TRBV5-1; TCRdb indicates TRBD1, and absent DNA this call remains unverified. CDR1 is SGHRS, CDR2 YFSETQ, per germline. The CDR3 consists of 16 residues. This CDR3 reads CASSPHPGGTGDEQYF.

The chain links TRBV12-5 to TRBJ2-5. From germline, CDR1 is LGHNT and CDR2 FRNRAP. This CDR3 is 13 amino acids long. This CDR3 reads CASGLSFQETQYF. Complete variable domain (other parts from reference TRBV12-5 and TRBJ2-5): DARVTQTPRHKVTEMGQEVTMRCQPILGHNTVFWYRQTMMQGLELLAYFRNRAPLDDSGMPKDRFSAEMPDATLATLKIQPSEPRDSAVYFCASGLSFQETQYFGPGTRLLVL.

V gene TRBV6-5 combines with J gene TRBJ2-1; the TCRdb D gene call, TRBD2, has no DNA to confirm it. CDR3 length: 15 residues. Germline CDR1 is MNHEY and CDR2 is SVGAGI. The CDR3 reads CASSYLAGTSNEQFF.

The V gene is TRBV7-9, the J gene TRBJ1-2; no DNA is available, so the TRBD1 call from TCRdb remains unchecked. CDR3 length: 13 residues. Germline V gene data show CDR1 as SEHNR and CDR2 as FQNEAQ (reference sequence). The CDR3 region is CASSAGGLWGYTF.

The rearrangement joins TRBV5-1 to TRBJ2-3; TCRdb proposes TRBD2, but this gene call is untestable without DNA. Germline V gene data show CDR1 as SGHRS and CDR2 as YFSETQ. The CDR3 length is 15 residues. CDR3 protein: CASSLLAGASDTQYF.

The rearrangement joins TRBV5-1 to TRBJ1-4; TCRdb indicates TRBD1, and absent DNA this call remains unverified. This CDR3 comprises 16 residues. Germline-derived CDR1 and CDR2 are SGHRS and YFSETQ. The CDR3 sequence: CASSPAFERGYEKLFF.

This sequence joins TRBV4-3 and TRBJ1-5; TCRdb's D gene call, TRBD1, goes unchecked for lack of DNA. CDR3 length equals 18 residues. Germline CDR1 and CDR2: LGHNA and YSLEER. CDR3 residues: CASSQERGRTGNNQPQHF.

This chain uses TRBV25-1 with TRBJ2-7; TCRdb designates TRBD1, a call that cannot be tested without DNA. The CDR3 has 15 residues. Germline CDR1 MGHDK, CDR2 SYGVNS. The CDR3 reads CASSVQGTSAYEQYF.

The CDR3: CASSLAAPGTSSSSYNEQFF. This rearrangement joins TRBV12-3 or TRBV12-4 to TRBJ2-1; TCRdb indicates TRBD2, and absent DNA this call remains unverified. The CDR3 sequence is 20 residues long.

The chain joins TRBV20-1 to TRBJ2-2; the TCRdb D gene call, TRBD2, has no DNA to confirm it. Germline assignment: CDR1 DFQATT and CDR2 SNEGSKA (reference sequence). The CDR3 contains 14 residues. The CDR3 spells CSAQAGGPTGELFF.

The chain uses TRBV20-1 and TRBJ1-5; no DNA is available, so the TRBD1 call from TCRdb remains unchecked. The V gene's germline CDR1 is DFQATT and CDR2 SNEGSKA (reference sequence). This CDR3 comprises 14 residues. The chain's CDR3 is CSAHRAFSNQPQHF.

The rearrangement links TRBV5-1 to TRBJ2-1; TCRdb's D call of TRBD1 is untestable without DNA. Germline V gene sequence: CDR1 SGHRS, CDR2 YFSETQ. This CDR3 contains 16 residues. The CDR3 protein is CASSLPTGGLYNEQFF.